These 27 T cell receptor beta chains share one sample of origin, sequenced in a study of blood T cell repertoires in COVID-19. Produced via immunoSEQ multiplex PCR; TCRdb's table is partial and in-frame only. This sample yields some 190,000 clones, of which roughly four fifths are seen a single time; 9.5% to 15% belongs to the top ten. Material: peripheral blood. The receptors originated from a woman aged 45-65 years with acute or convalescent COVID-19.

This clone was detected only a few times. The V call is TRBV7-2, the J call TRBJ2-7; tentatively, D is TRBD2 (6 bases). V was cut by 0 bases and J by 2 bases, with 11 bases left in between. Germline CDR1 SGHTA, CDR2 FQGNSA. The CDR3 sequence is 15 residues long. Here the CDR3 DNA reads TGTGCCAGCAGCTTAGCGGCGGGGCGTACCTACGAGCAGTACTTC. Encoded protein: CASSLAAGRTYEQYF. The full variable domain, in which reference TRBV7-2 and TRBJ2-7 provide the parts outside the CDR3, is GAGVSQSPSNKVTEKGKDVELRCDPISGHTALYWYRQSLGQGLEFLIYFQGNSAPDKSGLPSDRFSAERTGGSVSTLTIQRTQQEDSAVYLCASSLAAGRTYEQYFGPGTRLTVT.

Written as DNA, the CDR3 is TGTGCCAGCTCACGCGGGACGGCCCCGTCGCCCCAGCATTTT. Its protein is CASSRGTAPSPQHF. The chain joins TRBV18 to TRBJ1-5, with D tentatively TRBD1 (5 bases). Germline V CDR1 and CDR2: KGHSH, LQKENI. This CDR3 comprises 14 residues. V lost 4 bases and J lost 9, with 16 bases in between.

The chain is built from TRBV12-1 and TRBJ2-3; the tabulated D call, TRBD2, remains unverified against the DNA. TRBV12-1 is a known pseudogene. The CDR3 runs 17 residues. CDR3 loop: CASSSSGRAHHTDTQYF. For the CDR3, the DNA is TGTGCCAGCAGCTCAAGCGGGAGGGCCCATCACACAGATACGCAGTATTTT.

The rearrangement uses TRBV7-2 and TRBJ1-4; D possibly corresponds to TRBD1 (6 bases). The CDR3 loop spans 13 amino acids. Germline CDR1 is SGHTA and CDR2 is FQGNSA. The V end lost 1 base, the J end lost 8 bases, and 8 bases lay between the germline ends. CDR3 in amino acids: CASSLGDREKLFF. The CDR3 DNA sequence: TGTGCCAGCAGCTTAGGCGACAGGGAAAAACTGTTTTTT.

The chain carries TRBV28 and TRBJ1-2; D gene unclear. The V end lost 7 bases, the J end lost 1 base, and 13 bases lay between the germline ends. This CDR3 is built from 14 residues. CDR1 is MDHEN, CDR2 SYDVKM, per germline. CDR3 coding DNA: TGTGCCAGCACCATGGGCAGTGTTAACTATGGCTACACCTTC. Protein product: CASTMGSVNYGYTF.

The chain has TRBV28 and TRBJ1-1; weak D call: TRBD1 (6 bases). This CDR3 contains 17 residues. V gave up 1 base and J gave up 4 bases, with 19 bases separating them. Germline assignment: CDR1 MDHEN and CDR2 SYDVKM. The CDR3 here is CASSLLERGGLGTEAFF. The CDR3 coding sequence is TGTGCCAGCAGTTTATTGGAGCGCGGGGGGCTTGGCACTGAAGCTTTCTTT.

The V call is TRBV24-1, the J call TRBJ1-5; 7 bases map to TRBD1. CDR3 length: 16 amino acids. Looked up from germline, CDR1 is KGHDR and CDR2 is SFDVKD. The V segment lost 4 bases and the J segment 6 bases; nucleotides outside the gene matches: 11. The CDR3 protein is CATSEAGTAKGQPQHF. Written as DNA, the CDR3 is TGTGCCACCAGTGAGGCCGGGACAGCCAAGGGTCAGCCCCAGCATTTT.

The chain recombines TRBV18 with TRBJ2-7, with a possible D match to TRBD2 (5 bases). The CDR3 contains 11 residues. Germline V gene lookup returns CDR1 KGHSH and CDR2 LQKENI. V shed 6 bases and J shed 6 bases, with 9 bases lying between them. CDR3 sequence reads: CASSLGSEQYF. The CDR3 nucleotides are TGTGCCAGCTCTTTAGGGAGCGAGCAGTACTTC.

V and J are TRBV28 and TRBJ2-5; a weak D match, TRBD1 (5 bases). The germline CDR1 and CDR2 sequences are MDHEN and SYDVKM. V was cut by 6 bases and J by 3 bases, with 17 bases left in between. There are 15 residues in the CDR3. The CDR3 is CASSLLGAGEETQYF. DNA of the CDR3: TGTGCCAGCAGCCTCCTTGGGGCAGGAGAAGAGACCCAGTACTTC.

This clone was seen only a few times. The chain recombines TRBV19 with TRBJ2-7; 8 bases agree with TRBD2. V lost 6 bases to trimming and J lost 5 bases; unmatched junction nucleotides: 12. The CDR3 covers 15 residues. Germline lookup yields CDR1 LNHDA and CDR2 SQIVND (reference sequence). This CDR3 reads CASSPPGGRSDEQYF. DNA for the CDR3: TGTGCCAGTAGCCCGCCCGGCGGGAGGAGTGACGAGCAGTACTTC.

This CDR3 is CASSQGLTRGNTIYF. For the CDR3, the DNA is TGTGCCAGCAGCCAGGGGCTTACTAGGGGAAACACCATATATTTT. The rearrangement uses TRBV25-1 and TRBJ1-3; possibly TRBD1 for D (6 bases). Trimming took off 6 bases at V and 4 bases at J, with 16 bases between the two ends. The CDR3 extends over 15 amino acids. Looked up from germline, CDR1 is MGHDK and CDR2 is SYGVNS.

V is TRBV3-1 (or the pseudogene TRBV3-2) and J is TRBJ2-6; 8 bases fit TRBD1. The germline V gene encodes CDR1 LGHDT and CDR2 YNNKEL (reference sequence). With V trimmed by 6 bases and J by 0 bases, 7 bases remained unmatched. The CDR3 has 17 residues. The chain's CDR3 is CASSLGTGGSGANVLTF. The CDR3, as DNA: TGTGCCAGCAGTCTTGGGACAGGAGGCTCTGGGGCCAACGTCCTGACTTTC.

This rearrangement joins TRBV18 to TRBJ2-2; TRBD1 might be the D (5 bases). The germline V gene has CDR1 KGHSH and CDR2 LQKENI. V was shortened by 1 base and J by 5 bases, with 8 bases between the two germline ends. There are 14 residues in the CDR3. In DNA, the CDR3 is TGTGCCAGCTCACCACTCTCAGGGACCGGGGAGCTGTTTTTT. This codes for CASSPLSGTGELFF. Variable domain in full (rest from reference TRBV18 and TRBJ2-2): NAGVMQNPRHLVRRRGQEARLRCSPMKGHSHVYWYRQLPEEGLKFMVYLQKENIIDESGMPKERFSAEFPKEGPSILRIQQVVRGDSAAYFCASSPLSGTGELFFGEGSRLTVL.

CDR3 protein: CATSHRGKDSPLHF. Here the CDR3 DNA reads TGTGCCACCAGCCACAGGGGAAAGGATTCACCCCTCCACTTT. The chain links TRBV24-1 to TRBJ1-6, with 7 bases aligning to TRBD1. Germline V lookup: CDR1 KGHDR, CDR2 SFDVKD. This CDR3 has 14 amino acids. V was clipped by 7 bases and J by 8 bases; unmatched bases: 7.

The rearrangement links TRBV25-1 to TRBJ2-3; a possible D gene is TRBD1 (6 bases). V was trimmed by 5 bases and J by 6 bases, leaving 15 bases between them. From germline, CDR1 is MGHDK and CDR2 SYGVNS. This CDR3 spans 14 amino acids. The DNA for the CDR3 is TGTGCCAGCAGTCGAGCAGGGGATATCGATACGCAGTATTTT. It translates to CASSRAGDIDTQYF.

The table lists this clone with a count of one. This chain joins TRBV30 and TRBJ1-2, with D uncertain. The ends were cut back, 1 base at V and 6 bases at J, with 15 bases in the middle. The germline gives CDR1 GTSNPN, CDR2 SVGIG (reference sequence). The CDR3 has 14 residues. CDR3 in amino acids: CAWSASLREHGYTF. CDR3 coding DNA: TGTGCCTGGAGTGCCTCCCTGAGGGAGCATGGCTACACCTTC.

The V gene is TRBV29-1, the J gene TRBJ2-7; 7 bases line up with TRBD1. Germline V gene lookup returns CDR1 SQVTM and CDR2 ANQGSEA. The CDR3 length is 14 residues. V lost 3 bases, J lost 6 bases, and 11 bases stayed unmatched. The CDR3 coding sequence is TGCAGCGTTGAGCAGACAGGGTATCGTCGCGAGCAGTACTTC. Protein product: CSVEQTGYRREQYF.

J is TRBJ1-4 and V is TRBV27; D unresolved. The germline V gene has CDR1 MNHEY and CDR2 SMNVEV (reference sequence). Trimming stripped 2 bases from V and 3 bases from J, with 7 bases between. The CDR3 is made up of 14 amino acids. CDR3 DNA sequence: TGTGCCAGCAGTTTAGTCCATTCTAATGAAAAACTGTTTTTT. Its translation is CASSLVHSNEKLFF.

This chain uses TRBV11-3 with TRBJ2-1; perhaps TRBD2 as D (6 bases). The V and J ends lost 4 bases and 4 bases respectively, with 14 bases between them. This CDR3 region has 15 residues. CDR1 and CDR2 from the germline V gene are SGHNT and YENEEA. CDR3 in DNA: TGTGCCAGCAGCTCCGGACTACTGGCTTACAATGAGCAGTTCTTC. Its protein product is CASSSGLLAYNEQFF. The full variable domain, its missing parts supplied by reference TRBV11-3 and TRBJ2-1, is EAGVVQSPRYKIIEKKQPVAFWCNPISGHNTLYWYLQNLGQGPELLIRYENEEAVDDSQLPKDRFSAERLKGVDSTLKIQPAELGDSAVYLCASSSGLLAYNEQFFGPGTRLTVL.

The chain links TRBV12-3 or TRBV12-4 to TRBJ2-1; tentatively, D is TRBD1 (6 bases). With 5 bases removed from V and 4 bases from J, the gap between germline ends came to 6 bases. CDR3 size: 12 residues. The CDR3 DNA follows: TGTGCCAGCAGTCAGGGGTACAATGAGCAGTTCTTC. This gives the protein CASSQGYNEQFF.

This rearrangement joins TRBV28 to TRBJ1-5; 7 bases align to TRBD1. V shed 5 bases, J shed 6 bases, and the junction held 13 bases outside the gene matches. The V gene's germline CDR1 is MDHEN and CDR2 SYDVKM. The CDR3 totals 16 residues. CDR3 coding DNA: TGTGCCAGCAGTCCGTTGACAGGGTTTGATGTTCAGCCCCAGCATTTT. This encodes CASSPLTGFDVQPQHF.

The V call is TRBV7-2, the J call TRBJ1-2; tentative D call: TRBD1 (6 bases). Germline V gene sequence: CDR1 SGHTA, CDR2 FQGNSA. The length of the CDR3 is 14 residues. Trimming removed 5 bases from V and 2 bases from J, with 12 bases in between. The CDR3 region has the DNA TGTGCCAGCAGCCAATGGACAGCAAACTATGGCTACACCTTC. Its translation: CASSQWTANYGYTF.

This chain joins TRBV5-4 and TRBJ2-3, with D uncertain. The CDR3 contains 13 residues. CDR1 is SGHNT and CDR2 is YYREEE in the germline V gene (reference sequence). Trimming shortened V by 1 base and J by 4 bases, and 7 bases separated the two germline ends. CDR3 region: CASSLPRADTQYF. Here the CDR3 DNA reads TGTGCCAGCAGCTTGCCCCGAGCAGATACGCAGTATTTT. The full variable domain, its missing parts supplied by reference TRBV5-4 and TRBJ2-3, is ETGVTQSPTHLIKTRGQQVTLRCSSQSGHNTVSWYQQALGQGPQFIFQYYREEENGRGNFPPRFSGLQFPNYSSELNVNALELDDSALYLCASSLPRADTQYFGPGTRLTVL.

V usage is TRBV30 and J usage is TRBJ1-2, with D possibly matching TRBD1 (6 bases). The germline V and J ends were trimmed by 3 bases and 2 bases, with 13 bases remaining between them. Looked up from germline, CDR1 is GTSNPN and CDR2 is SVGIG (reference sequence). The CDR3 sequence is 14 residues long. This CDR3 is CAWSPGTQNYGYTF. CDR3 nucleotides: TGTGCCTGGAGCCCCGGGACACAGAACTATGGCTACACCTTC.

The V gene is TRBV7-7, the J gene TRBJ2-2; TRBD1 is a possible D gene (5 bases). V lost 4 bases to trimming and J lost 2 bases, with 8 bases between them. Germline assignment: CDR1 SSHAT and CDR2 FNYEAQ (reference sequence). There are 14 residues in the CDR3. DNA for the CDR3: TGTGCCAGCAGCTCAGACAGTAACACCGGGGAGCTGTTTTTT. It specifies CASSSDSNTGELFF.

The genes are TRBV28 and TRBJ2-7; possible D gene TRBD2, 5 bases. Deletions cut 3 bases from V and 5 bases from J, with 17 bases between. Germline V gene data show CDR1 as MDHEN and CDR2 as SYDVKM. This CDR3 is built from 15 residues. The CDR3 region is CASSLIGSFLNEQYF. The CDR3 coding sequence is TGTGCCAGCAGTTTGATAGGGAGTTTTCTAAACGAGCAGTACTTC.

This rearrangement joins TRBV5-1 to TRBJ1-1; D is unclear. The V gene lost 0 bases and the J gene lost 4 bases, with 13 bases spanning the gap. Germline V CDR1 and CDR2: SGHRS, YFSETQ. This CDR3 comprises 15 residues. The CDR3 DNA is TGCGCCAGCAGCTTGGTGGAGGCTGGGATCACTGAAGCTTTCTTT. This translates into CASSLVEAGITEAFF.